The rows below give T cell receptor beta chains drawn from one sample of a study of OX40 agonist ivuxolimab in advanced cancers. Sequenced by immunoSEQ multiplex PCR; TCRdb stores in-frame clones only, minus some. The repertoire holds roughly 53,000 clones, 75% to 90% seen once, with around 5% in the top ten. The sequenced sample was CD4+ or CD8+ T cells sorted from blood, obtained in a trial of the OX40 agonist ivuxolimab. Source of these receptors: an adult with an advanced solid tumor such as melanoma, head and neck, liver or kidney cancer. Both conserved end residues are trimmed from each CDR3. D genes are given only for firm matches.

TRBV18 | . | ASSPVRGESGNTIY
TRBV1 | . | TSSQPQETQY
TRBV5-4 | TRBD2 | ASSPRGGRPDTQY
TRBV14 | . | ASNGPDNEKLF
TRBV28 | . | ASSWRGEQF
TRBV19 | . | ASSIGGLSTDTQY
TRBV19 | . | ASSIRTRGTYNEQF
TRBV7-9 | TRBD1 | ASSFGTGNEKLF
TRBV5-4 | TRBD2 | ASSLWGGNEQF
TRBV7-9 | . | ASTEGGEINSPLH
TRBV5-1 | TRBD1 | ASSLTGSYNQPQH
TRBV29-1 | TRBD2 | SGRTSGSAGELF
TRBV19 | . | ASSIRNGYNSPLH
TRBV7-9 | . | ASSLEDVEAF
TRBV28 | TRBD1 | ASSSRDRGHPGQF
TRBV19 | . | ASSKQGYEQF
TRBV11-2 | TRBD2 | ASSSPAGPQETQY
TRBV11-2 | . | ASRQTSANTGELF
TRBV5-1 | . | ASTNRDYEQY
TRBV7-9 | TRBD2 | ASSLDSSGSREQY
TRBV29-1 | TRBD1 | SAAGARGLDTIY
TRBV18 | TRBD1 | ASSEGAASGNTIY
TRBV10-3 | . | AISGDNRRSPLH
TRBV6-6 | . | ASSQGTDYGYT
TRBV18 | TRBD1 | ASSPGTDNQPQH
TRBV19 | TRBD1 | ASSMMAGGADTQY
TRBV7-9 | . | ASRPGQNTGELF
TRBV7-8 | . | ASRLGTGGRSSYNEQF
TRBV10-3 | TRBD1 | AIRTGNNEQY
TRBV7-9 | . | ASSLDYNEQF
TRBV9 | TRBD2 | ASSPGAGGHQETQY
TRBV5-1 | TRBD2 | ASSLAGEWNEQF
TRBV6-5 | . | ASSYTSFNTQY
TRBV2 | TRBD2 | ASSESLAGAGELF
TRBV7-8 | . | ASSSFWGNTGELF
TRBV6-1 | . | ASSDVERSREQY
TRBV4-1 | TRBD1 | ASSQHPTGTVRSEQF
TRBV19 | TRBD2 | ASSMRLAGGPVTGELF
TRBV19 | . | ASSIGASTNTEAF
TRBV6-6 | . | ASSHGADLNTEAF
TRBV10-3 | . | ATGESTDTQY